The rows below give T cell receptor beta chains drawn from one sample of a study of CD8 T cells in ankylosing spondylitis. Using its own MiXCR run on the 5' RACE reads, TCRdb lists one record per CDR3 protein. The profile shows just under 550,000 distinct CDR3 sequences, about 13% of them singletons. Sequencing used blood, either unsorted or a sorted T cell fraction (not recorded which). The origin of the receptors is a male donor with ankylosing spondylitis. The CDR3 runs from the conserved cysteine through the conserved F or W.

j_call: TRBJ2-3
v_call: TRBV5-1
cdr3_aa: CASSLGQGADTQYF

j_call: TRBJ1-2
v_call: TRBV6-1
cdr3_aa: CASRDSGGYTF

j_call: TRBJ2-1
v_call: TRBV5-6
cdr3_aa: CASTHRASSYNEQFF

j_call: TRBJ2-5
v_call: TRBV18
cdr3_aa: CASSPLSTSGGETQYF

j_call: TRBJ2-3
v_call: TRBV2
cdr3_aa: CASSDNSPGSTDTQYF

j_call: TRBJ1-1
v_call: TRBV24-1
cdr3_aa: CATSDGVGAFF

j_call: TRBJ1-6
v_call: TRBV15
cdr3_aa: CATKIDRANSPLHF

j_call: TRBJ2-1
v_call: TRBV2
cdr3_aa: CASSERTVNNEQFF

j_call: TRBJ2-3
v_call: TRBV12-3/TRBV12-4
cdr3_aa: CAIRRAGGDTQYF

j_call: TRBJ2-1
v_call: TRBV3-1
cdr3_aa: CASSQNPPGAPNEQFF

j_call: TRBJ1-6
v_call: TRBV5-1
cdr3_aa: CASSSDPGQGFSPLHF

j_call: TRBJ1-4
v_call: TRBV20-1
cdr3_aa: CSAYTGAYGEKLFF

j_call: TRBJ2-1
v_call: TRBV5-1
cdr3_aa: CASSLADFAGGDNEQFF

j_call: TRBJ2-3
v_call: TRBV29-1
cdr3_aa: CSESGRASLDTQYF

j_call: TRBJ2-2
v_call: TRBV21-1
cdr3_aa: CASSKGKGASNTGELFF

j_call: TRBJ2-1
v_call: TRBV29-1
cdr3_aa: CSVDTQGSAYNEQFF

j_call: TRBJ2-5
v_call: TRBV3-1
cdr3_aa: CASSPNSGIETQYF

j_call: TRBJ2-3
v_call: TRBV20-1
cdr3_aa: CSAKRTSEDTQYF

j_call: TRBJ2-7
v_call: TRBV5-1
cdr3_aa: CASSLGGRAPYEQYF

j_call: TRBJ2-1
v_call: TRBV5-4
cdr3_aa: CASSSLAGGPNEQFF

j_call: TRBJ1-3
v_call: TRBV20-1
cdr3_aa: CSARESVALESSGNTIYF

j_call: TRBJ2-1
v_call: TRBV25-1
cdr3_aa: CAVSSYNEQFF

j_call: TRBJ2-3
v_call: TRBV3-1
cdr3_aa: CASSPRGQDTQYF

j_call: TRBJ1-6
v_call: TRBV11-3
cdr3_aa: CASTPGSYNSPLHF

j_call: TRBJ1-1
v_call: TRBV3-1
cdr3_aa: CASSQPQQGDGTEAFF

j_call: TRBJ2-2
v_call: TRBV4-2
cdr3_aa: CASSDLSPTSSTNTGELFF

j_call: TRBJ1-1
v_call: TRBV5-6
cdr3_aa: CASSIGAMNTEAFF

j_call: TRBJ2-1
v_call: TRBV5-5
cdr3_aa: CASSFRGGVDNEQFF

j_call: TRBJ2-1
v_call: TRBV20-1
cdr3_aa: CSVPGGGSNEQFF

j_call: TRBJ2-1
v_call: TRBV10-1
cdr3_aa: CASSPGTTEQFF

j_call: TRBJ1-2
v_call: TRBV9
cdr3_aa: CASSAGQSQTLANYGYTF

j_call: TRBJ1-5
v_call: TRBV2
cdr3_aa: CATGTGNNQPQHF